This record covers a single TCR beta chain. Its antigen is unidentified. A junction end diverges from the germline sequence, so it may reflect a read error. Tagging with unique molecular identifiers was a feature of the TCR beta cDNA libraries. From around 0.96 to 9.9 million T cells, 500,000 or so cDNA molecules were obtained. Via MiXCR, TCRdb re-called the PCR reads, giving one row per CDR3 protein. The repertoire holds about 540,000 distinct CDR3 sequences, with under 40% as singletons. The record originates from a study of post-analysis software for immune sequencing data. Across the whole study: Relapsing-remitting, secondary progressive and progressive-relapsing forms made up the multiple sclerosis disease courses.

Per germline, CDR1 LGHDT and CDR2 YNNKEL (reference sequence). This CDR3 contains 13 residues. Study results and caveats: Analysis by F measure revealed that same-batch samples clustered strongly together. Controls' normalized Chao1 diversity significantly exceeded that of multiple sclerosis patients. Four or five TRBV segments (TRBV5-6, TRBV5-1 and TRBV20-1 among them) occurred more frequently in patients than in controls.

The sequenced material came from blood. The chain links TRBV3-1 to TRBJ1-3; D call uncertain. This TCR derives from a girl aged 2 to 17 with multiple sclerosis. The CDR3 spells CASSQDPGNTIYF. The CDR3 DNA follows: TGCGCCAGCAGCCAAGATCCGGGAAACACCATATATTTT.